The present TCR beta chain was sequenced within a study of cytomegalovirus exposure and HLA in healthy donors. Primers: 60 Vbeta forward and 13 Jbeta reverse. Some clones are missing from TCRdb's copy, which holds only in-frame ones; the method was immunoSEQ multiplex PCR. The sample carries approximately 210,000 clones, 65% to 80% recorded once. Study-level points and caveats: CMV serostatus was the only recorded immune exposure for donors. Within an earlier analysis, most TCR beta V segments proved productive either about 87% or about 30% of the time.

As concerns this clone: Its antigen is still unknown.

Germline V CDR1 and CDR2: LGHNA, YNFKEQ. The CDR3 totals 14 residues. Trimming cost V 0 bases and J 6 bases, with 11 bases left between them. Sequencing was done on a sample of PBMCs. V gene TRBV4-2 combines with J gene TRBJ1-1; no firm D call. This TCR was sampled from a woman aged 40 to 50 in good health and CMV-seronegative. The CDR3, as DNA: TGTGCCAGCAGCCAAGATCGTCGGGGTCCTGAAGCTTTCTTT. This sequence encodes CASSQDRRGPEAFF.